The present TCR beta chain was sequenced within a study of blood T cell repertoires in COVID-19. At the level of the study: Samples representing acute and convalescent COVID-19 were sourced from the United States, Italy and Spain. PBMCs, B-cell-depleted T cells, or T cells provided the cDNA or gDNA that made up the material.

This CDR3 is built from 14 residues. CDR1 is PRHDT, CDR2 FYEKMQ, per germline (reference sequence). Trimming removed 0 bases at V and 10 bases at J, with 12 bases between. Original methodology: Amplification of reference gene primers provided the estimated nucleated cell counts. Measured with immunoSEQ multiplex PCR; TCRdb has only the in-frame clones, and not every one. V and J calls and clone size are copied from that table; D and trimming were computed from the DNA. This sample has approximately 81,000 clones; about four fifths occur once, and the top ten carry 7.4%. The source of this sequence is a human donor in a cohort sampled during active COVID-19. The V gene is TRBV13, the J gene TRBJ1-4; D not resolved. Sequencing was performed on peripheral blood. CDR3 protein: CASSLGGGRGKLFF. The CDR3 DNA is TGTGCCAGCAGCTTAGGCGGCGGTAGAGGAAAACTGTTTTTT. Full variable domain (rest looked up from reference TRBV13 and TRBJ1-4): AAGVIQSPRHLIKEKRETATLKCYPIPRHDTVYWYQQGPGQDPQFLISFYEKMQSDKGSIPDRFSAQQFSDYHSELNMSSLELGDSALYFCASSLGGGRGKLFFGSGTQLSVL.